This T cell receptor beta chain was identified during a study of blood T cell repertoires in COVID-19. About the study: Samples representing acute and convalescent COVID-19 were sourced from the United States, Italy and Spain.

The authors' processing: Scientists estimated how many nucleated cells there were by amplifying reference gene primers. The data were produced by immunoSEQ multiplex PCR, yet TCRdb's version contains in-frame clones alone and is incomplete. V, J and clone size reflect that table, while D and trimming were determined from the DNA. The data hold about 270,000 clones, with approximately 86% observed a single time. This CDR3 comprises 16 residues. In germline, CDR1 is SGDLS, CDR2 YYNGEE. After removal of 3 bases from V and 7 bases from J, the junction contained 15 bases not matched to a gene. This sequence joins TRBV9 and TRBJ2-7; 8 bases fit TRBD2. Input material: peripheral blood. The receptor comes from a man aged 40-55 years with active or convalescent COVID-19. CDR3 nucleotides: TGTGCCAGCAGCGCGTCGGCACAGCGGGAGTTAGGAGAGCAGTACTTC. This codes for CASSASAQRELGEQYF.